One sample yielded the 26 T cell receptor beta chains listed below, sequenced in a study of T-cell reconstitution after alpha-beta-depleted transplantation in children. Unique molecular identifiers were incorporated during preparation of the TCRbeta library. Using its own MiXCR run on the PCR reads, TCRdb lists one record per CDR3 protein. This sample has approximately 200,000 distinct CDR3 sequences; about 15% occur once, and the top ten carry about 13%. Sequenced here: PBMCs from the stem cell graft donor, sampled from the stem cell graft. The receptors were sampled from a human donor who donated a stem cell graft to a child with acute lymphoblastic leukemia.

V is TRBV4-1 and J is TRBJ1-6; no firm D call. Per the germline V gene, CDR1 is MGHRA and CDR2 is YSYEKL. With 0 bases removed from V and 8 bases from J, the gap between germline ends came to 5 bases. This CDR3 spans 13 amino acids. CDR3 residues: CASSQEVDSPLHF. The CDR3 bases are TGCGCCAGCAGCCAAGAGGTGGATTCACCCCTCCACTTT.

The chain employs TRBV7-9 and TRBJ2-1, with 7 bases aligning to TRBD1. This CDR3 is built from 15 residues. V was clipped by 6 bases and J by 4 bases; unmatched bases: 9. In germline, CDR1 is SEHNR, CDR2 FQNEAQ (reference sequence). The CDR3: CASRSYPGQYNEQFF. The CDR3 DNA sequence: TGTGCCAGCAGAAGCTACCCGGGACAGTACAATGAGCAGTTCTTC.

This clonotype was counted at least ten times. V is TRBV2 and J is TRBJ1-1, with D hard to call. CDR1 and CDR2 (germline): SNHLY, FYNNEI. This CDR3 spans 16 amino acids. V was shortened by 3 bases and J by 1 base, with 15 bases between the two germline ends. This CDR3 reads CASSDSVSWGNTEAFF. The CDR3 DNA sequence: TGTGCCAGCAGTGATTCCGTCAGTTGGGGGAACACTGAAGCTTTCTTT.

This clonotype occurred a few times. V and J are TRBV4-1 and TRBJ2-1; a possible D gene is TRBD2 (5 bases). The CDR3 consists of 16 residues. From germline, CDR1 is MGHRA and CDR2 YSYEKL. V was trimmed by 8 bases and J by 7 bases, leaving 24 bases between them. CDR3 bases: TGCGCCAGCGCCCTAGGTAGTAGCCGGAGAGGGAATGAGCAGTTCTTC. This gives the protein CASALGSSRRGNEQFF.

In the case of this clonotype: The germline gene is not matched at one end of the junction; a read error may be the cause. The chain recombines TRBV12-3 or TRBV12-4 with TRBJ2-2; 9 nucleotides line up with TRBD2. The length of the CDR3 is 18 residues. The CDR3 sequence: CTSSLARSGRKNTGELFF. The CDR3, as DNA: TGTACCAGCAGTTTAGCTCGTAGCGGGAGAAAAAACACCGGGGAGCTGTTTTTT.

This rearrangement joins TRBV29-1 to TRBJ2-2, with D possibly TRBD2 on 5 matching bases. Germline CDR1 reads SQVTM; CDR2 reads ANQGSEA. Trimming left V 4 bases short and J 2 bases short, with 8 bases between. The CDR3 sequence is 13 residues long. The DNA for the CDR3 is TGCAGCGTTGGTCGGGGAAACACCGGGGAGCTGTTTTTT. Protein: CSVGRGNTGELFF.

This clonotype was counted ten times or more. V is TRBV10-3 and J is TRBJ1-6, with a possible D match to TRBD1 (6 bases). The CDR3 has 14 amino acids. The ends were cut back, 6 bases at V and 4 bases at J, with 10 bases in the middle. Per germline, CDR1 ENHRY and CDR2 SYGVKD. The DNA of the CDR3 is TGTGCCATCAGACCCGGACAGTATAATTCACCCCTCCACTTT. Translating gives CAIRPGQYNSPLHF.

Concerning this clonotype itself: A read error may be the cause here, since a much bigger clone is one base away. The chain carries TRBV10-3 and TRBJ1-2; D gene unclear. CDR3 length: 12 amino acids. CDR1 is ENHRY and CDR2 is SYGVKD in the germline V gene. The CDR3 loop reads CAISDGWSGFTF. The CDR3, as DNA: TGTGCCATCAGTGACGGGTGGAGTGGCTTCACCTTC.

The rearrangement joins TRBV4-2 to TRBJ1-1; 9 nucleotides agree with TRBD1. The J segment lost 5 bases and the V segment lost 4 bases, leaving 11 bases of the junction unmatched. The CDR3 length is 16 residues. Germline values: CDR1 LGHNA, CDR2 YNFKEQ. DNA of the CDR3: TGTGCCAGCAGCCCCCAAGGGACAGGGCCGGGAACTGAAGCTTTCTTT. Encoded protein: CASSPQGTGPGTEAFF.

This clonotype was found many times. The chain is built from TRBV12-3 or TRBV12-4 and TRBJ2-7, with TRBD2 identical over 9 bases. The V segment lost 0 bases and the J segment 4 bases; nucleotides outside the gene matches: 4. The CDR3 is made up of 15 amino acids. The CDR3 DNA is TGTGCCAGCAGTTTAGCGCGGGGACTAGCTTACGAGCAGTACTTC. Translation: CASSLARGLAYEQYF.

V gene TRBV5-1 combines with J gene TRBJ1-1; 7 bases agree with TRBD1. Germline loops: CDR1 SGHRS, CDR2 YFSETQ. J gave up 7 bases and V 4 bases, and 10 bases lay outside the gene matches. The CDR3 extends over 14 amino acids. The CDR3 is CASSHNLRQGEAFF. The CDR3 DNA sequence: TGCGCCAGCAGCCACAACCTACGACAGGGTGAAGCTTTCTTT.

This chain joins TRBV14 and TRBJ1-4; no definite D call. The germline V gene has CDR1 SGHDN and CDR2 FVKESK. This CDR3 is 15 amino acids long. Trimming removed 0 bases at V and 1 base at J, with 6 bases between. The CDR3 spells CASSQDRKTNEKLFF. The CDR3 DNA reads TGTGCCAGCAGCCAAGACAGGAAAACTAATGAAAAACTGTTTTTT.

In this sample, this clonotype turned up many times. The V and J genes are TRBV18 and TRBJ2-2, with TRBD2 matching 8 bases. The J segment lost 3 bases and the V segment lost 0 bases, leaving 3 bases of the junction unmatched. This CDR3 spans 16 amino acids. Germline assignment: CDR1 KGHSH and CDR2 LQKENI. This CDR3 reads CASSPPVAGYTGELFF. CDR3 DNA sequence: TGTGCCAGCTCACCACCGGTAGCGGGATACACCGGGGAGCTGTTTTTT.

The chain couples TRBV20-1 to TRBJ1-1; D might be TRBD1 (5 bases). Looked up from germline, CDR1 is DFQATT and CDR2 is SNEGSKA (reference sequence). This CDR3 region has 16 residues. V gave up 1 base and J gave up 1 base, with 16 bases separating them. The CDR3, as DNA: TGCAGTGCTAGAGGCCCCTCACGGGGCGCGAACACTGAAGCTTTCTTT. It codes for CSARGPSRGANTEAFF.

This clonotype was picked up a small number of times. The V gene is TRBV9, the J gene TRBJ2-3; D is ambiguous. The germline CDR1 and CDR2 sequences are SGDLS and YYNGEE. V was cut by 0 bases and J by 0 bases, with 11 bases left in between. The length of the CDR3 is 16 residues. This CDR3 reads CASSVDGSQSTDTQYF. CDR3 DNA sequence: TGTGCCAGCAGCGTAGATGGATCACAAAGCACAGATACGCAGTATTTT.

This clonotype was seen repeatedly, ten times or more. The gene calls are TRBV5-4 and TRBJ2-1; 7 bases agree with TRBD2. The germline gives CDR1 SGHNT, CDR2 YYREEE (reference sequence). CDR3 length: 14 amino acids. Trimming cost V 6 bases and J 8 bases; bases outside gene matches: 11. The CDR3: CASTSRAGVYEQFF. The CDR3 DNA sequence: TGTGCCAGCACTTCACGGGCGGGAGTCTATGAGCAGTTCTTC.

The chain is built from TRBV5-5 and TRBJ2-1; D is ambiguous. V shed 0 bases and J shed 0 bases, with 7 bases lying between them. The CDR3 covers 15 residues. Germline V gene sequence: CDR1 SGHKS, CDR2 YYEKEE (reference sequence). The chain's CDR3 is CASSLGSSSYNEQFF. DNA of the CDR3: TGTGCCAGCAGCTTGGGCAGTAGCTCCTACAATGAGCAGTTCTTC.

This clonotype was picked up many times. The CDR3 DNA sequence: TGTGCCAGCAGCCGATACAATGAGCAGTTCTTC. The encoded protein is CASSRYNEQFF. The chain uses TRBV11-1 and TRBJ2-1; D is uncertain. The CDR3 consists of 11 residues. V was clipped by 5 bases and J by 4 bases, with 3 bases between them. Germline loops: CDR1 SGHAT, CDR2 FQDESV (reference sequence).

This clonotype was seen at least ten times. The chain combines TRBV12-3 or TRBV12-4 with TRBJ2-5, with D hard to call. The CDR3 spans 14 residues. Between the trimmed V and J ends, which lost 8 bases and 1 base, there was a span of 14 bases. CDR3 sequence reads: CASGNLQIQETQYF. CDR3 nucleotides: TGTGCCAGCGGAAACCTACAGATCCAAGAGACCCAGTACTTC.

This clonotype was picked up many times. The chain uses TRBV20-1 and TRBJ2-7; D possibly corresponds to TRBD1 (6 bases). There are 12 residues in the CDR3. Germline CDR1 and CDR2: DFQATT and SNEGSKA (reference sequence). Trimming stripped 6 bases from V and 4 bases from J, with 13 bases between. CDR3 amino acids: CSAGGARYEQYF. CDR3 DNA sequence: TGCAGTGCAGGGGGAGCTCGGTACGAGCAGTACTTC.

This clonotype was found a few times. The chain employs TRBV3-1 and TRBJ2-5; D gene ambiguous. The CDR3 has 14 residues. Germline V gene sequence: CDR1 LGHDT, CDR2 YNNKEL (reference sequence). V lost 4 bases and J lost 2, with 11 bases in between. As DNA, the CDR3 is TGTGCCAGCAGCCCCGAGTTGAGGCAAGAGACCCAGTACTTC. It codes for CASSPELRQETQYF.

This clonotype was counted at least ten times. V is TRBV12-3 or TRBV12-4 and J is TRBJ1-2; D ambiguous. The CDR3 runs 13 residues. Trimming stripped 4 bases from V and 2 bases from J, with 8 bases between. DNA for the CDR3: TGTGCCAGCAGTTATGACAACAACTATGGCTACACCTTC. It specifies CASSYDNNYGYTF.

This clonotype showed up many times. The chain carries TRBV6-5 and TRBJ1-3; TRBD1 aligns across 8 bases. Trimming removed 6 bases from V and 4 bases from J; junction bases left unmatched: 14. There are 17 residues in the CDR3. Germline V CDR1 and CDR2: MNHEY, SVGAGI. The CDR3 region has the DNA TGTGCCAGCAGAGTGATCCGGGACAGGTCATTGGGAAACACCATATATTTT. Protein sequence: CASRVIRDRSLGNTIYF.

In this sample, this clonotype turned up many times. This chain links TRBV20-1 with TRBJ2-3; 7 nucleotides agree with TRBD2. J lost 8 bases, V lost 3 bases, and 11 bases had no gene match. CDR3 length: 14 amino acids. Germline V gene data show CDR1 as DFQATT and CDR2 as SNEGSKA (reference sequence). CDR3 sequence: CSASFSAGVATQYF. In nucleotides, the CDR3 is TGCAGTGCTAGTTTCTCCGCGGGAGTTGCTACGCAGTATTTT.

This clonotype was seen more than once but under ten times. The chain links TRBV29-1 to TRBJ1-2; 9 bases agree with TRBD1. CDR1 and CDR2 (germline): SQVTM, ANQGSEA. V was pared by 6 bases and J by 6 bases, with 8 bases of the junction left unmatched. CDR3 length equals 13 residues. CDR3 amino acids: CSVPGQGSDGYTF. As DNA, the CDR3 is TGCAGCGTCCCCGGACAGGGGTCTGATGGCTACACCTTC.

This clonotype came up a few times. J is TRBJ1-1 and V is TRBV20-1, with TRBD1 as a possible D gene (5 bases). V gave up 0 bases and J gave up 1 base, with 12 bases separating them. Germline V gives CDR1 DFQATT, CDR2 SNEGSKA (reference sequence). CDR3 length equals 15 residues. The CDR3: CSARDPGLGNTEAFF. The DNA of the CDR3 is TGCAGTGCTAGAGACCCAGGGCTGGGGAACACTGAAGCTTTCTTT.